These 24 T cell receptor beta chains were all obtained from the same sample, sequenced in a study of T cell repertoires in ileal Crohn's disease. Described time point: proximal margin of the surgical specimen (macroscopically non-inflamed). The table came from immunoSEQ multiplex PCR; TCRdb's copy has only in-frame clones and leaves some out. The table has about 5,700 clones, about 73% seen once. The sequencing input was ileal tissue. These TCRs come from an adult with Crohn's disease.

V and J are TRBV28 and TRBJ2-1, with 14 bases fitting TRBD2. V lost 2 bases to trimming and J lost 0 bases; unmatched junction nucleotides: 6. Germline CDR1 reads MDHEN; CDR2 reads SYDVKM. This CDR3 is built from 19 residues. The CDR3 sequence: CASSLPGLAGEISYNEQFF. The CDR3 DNA reads TGTGCCAGCAGTTTACCGGGACTAGCGGGAGAAATCTCCTACAATGAGCAGTTCTTC.

V gene TRBV2 combines with J gene TRBJ1-4; unclear D gene. CDR1 is SNHLY and CDR2 is FYNNEI in the germline V gene. The CDR3 is 14 residues long. V lost 7 bases and J 3 bases, leaving 12 bases between the germline ends. The DNA for the CDR3 is TGTGCCAGCACCGCCGGCAGGTCTAATGAAAAACTGTTTTTT. Encoded protein: CASTAGRSNEKLFF. Looking up the rest from reference TRBV2 and TRBJ1-4 gives the full variable domain: EPEVTQTPSHQVTQMGQEVILRCVPISNHLYFYWYRQILGQKVEFLVSFYNNEISEKSEIFDDQFSVERPDGSNFTLKIRSTKLEDSAMYFCASTAGRSNEKLFFGSGTQLSVL.

This clone was seen a handful of times. The chain uses TRBV27 and TRBJ2-7; D not certain. The CDR3 is 14 amino acids. Germline CDR1 is MNHEY and CDR2 is SMNVEV (reference sequence). The germline V and J ends were trimmed by 6 bases and 3 bases, with 15 bases remaining between them. DNA for the CDR3: TGTGCCAGCAGAGGGATCTCCTTTGGCTACGAGCAGTACTTC. Translated, it gives CASRGISFGYEQYF.

The chain is built from TRBV1 and TRBJ2-5; the D call of TRBD2 is as the table states it, not checked on the DNA. TRBV1 is assigned pseudogene status. CDR3 length: 20 amino acids. The CDR3 is CTSSQDALASGREGGETQYF. The CDR3 region has the DNA TGCACCAGCAGCCAAGATGCATTGGCTAGCGGGAGGGAGGGTGGAGAGACCCAGTACTTC.

CDR3 nucleotide sequence: TGTGCCAGCAGATTGACAGGGCCCTACAATGAGCAGTTCTTC. It specifies CASRLTGPYNEQFF. This chain connects TRBV28 to TRBJ2-1; 7 bases align to TRBD1. The junction had 4 bases not matched to a gene; V was cut back by 6 bases and J by 2 bases. CDR3 size: 14 residues. CDR1 and CDR2 from the germline V gene are MDHEN and SYDVKM.

The chain links TRBV7-2 to TRBJ2-7; weak D call: TRBD1 (6 bases). Trimming took off 4 bases at V and 7 bases at J, with 17 bases between the two ends. The length of the CDR3 is 14 residues. Per germline, CDR1 SGHTA and CDR2 FQGNSA. Here the CDR3 reads CASSSGMGQGEQYF. CDR3 coding DNA: TGTGCCAGCAGCTCGGGTATGGGGCAGGGGGAGCAGTACTTC.

The V call is TRBV10-3, the J call TRBJ1-2, with 9 bases that match TRBD1. CDR3 length equals 15 residues. V gave up 11 bases and J gave up 7 bases; unmatched junction bases: 17. Looked up from germline, CDR1 is ENHRY and CDR2 is SYGVKD. As DNA, the CDR3 is TGTGCCTTGGGGGACAGGGACAAAAGATTAAGTGGCTACACCTTC. Translating gives CALGDRDKRLSGYTF.

The chain combines TRBV9 with TRBJ1-5; D remains unclear. The CDR3 extends over 15 amino acids. The V and J ends lost 0 bases and 5 bases respectively, with 12 bases between them. Germline CDR1 and CDR2: SGDLS and YYNGEE. CDR3 nucleotides: TGTGCCAGCAGCGTAGGCTATGGAGGTGATCAGCCCCAGCATTTT. Its translation is CASSVGYGGDQPQHF.

This clone was recorded only once. This chain links TRBV29-1 with TRBJ1-2; 8 bases match TRBD1. The CDR3 is made up of 14 amino acids. CDR1 and CDR2 from the germline V gene are SQVTM and ANQGSEA. V lost 6 bases, J lost 4 bases, and 10 bases stayed unmatched. CDR3 protein: CSVPTGGNFYGYTF. CDR3 nucleotide sequence: TGCAGCGTGCCCACAGGGGGGAATTTCTATGGCTACACCTTC. Using reference TRBV29-1 and TRBJ1-2 for the parts outside the CDR3, the full variable domain is SAVISQKPSRDICQRGTSLTIQCQVDSQVTMMFWYRQQPGQSLTLIATANQGSEATYESGFVIDKFPISRPNLTFSTLTVSNMSPEDSSIYLCSVPTGGNFYGYTFGSGTRLTVV.

This clone showed up just once. The sample has other DNA sequences that encode this CDR3 too. The chain uses TRBV5-1 and TRBJ2-7, with TRBD1 matching 8 bases. The ends lost 0 bases at V and 3 bases at J; junction bases unmatched: 8. Germline CDR1 and CDR2: SGHRS and YFSETQ. This CDR3 comprises 16 residues. CDR3 sequence: CASSLVTGQGLYEQYF. DNA of the CDR3: TGCGCCAGCAGCTTGGTGACCGGACAGGGACTCTACGAGCAGTACTTC.

This chain connects TRBV15 to TRBJ1-4, with 9 bases aligning to TRBD1. Trimming at V came to 3 bases and at J to 0 bases, leaving 2 bases not matched to a gene. This CDR3 contains 16 residues. CDR1 LNHNV and CDR2 YYDKDF come from the germline V gene (reference sequence). DNA for the CDR3: TGTGCCACCAGCAGGGACAGGGGCGCAACTAATGAAAAACTGTTTTTT. Translated: CATSRDRGATNEKLFF. The full variable domain, with the rest looked up from reference TRBV15 and TRBJ1-4, is DAMVIQNPRYQVTQFGKPVTLSCSQTLNHNVMYWYQQKSSQAPKLLFHYYDKDFNNEADTPDNFQSRRPNTSFCFLDIRSPGLGDTAMYLCATSRDRGATNEKLFFGSGTQLSVL.

This sequence joins TRBV7-9 and TRBJ2-7, with D tentatively TRBD2 (6 bases). This CDR3 is built from 14 residues. Trimming left V 7 bases short and J 7 bases short, with 20 bases between. Germline CDR1 reads SEHNR; CDR2 reads FQNEAQ (reference sequence). The CDR3 nucleotides read TGTGCCAGCAACTCCCCGGAAACGGCGGGAGAGCAGTACTTC. Encoded protein: CASNSPETAGEQYF.

The chain carries TRBV5-4 and TRBJ2-7; unclear D gene. Germline CDR1 reads SGHNT; CDR2 reads YYREEE (reference sequence). V was trimmed by 0 bases and J by 6 bases, leaving 13 bases between them. The CDR3 length is 14 residues. This chain's CDR3 is CASSLEGGPREQYF. CDR3 DNA: TGTGCCAGCAGCTTGGAGGGCGGACCACGCGAGCAGTACTTC.

The chain links TRBV4-1 to TRBJ2-3; D perhaps matches TRBD1 (5 bases). The CDR3 runs 14 residues. The germline CDR1 and CDR2 sequences are MGHRA and YSYEKL. Trimming left V 0 bases short and J 4 bases short, with 8 bases between. The CDR3 nucleotides are TGCGCCAGCAGCCAAGATGACAGCCCAGATACGCAGTATTTT. This sequence encodes CASSQDDSPDTQYF.

A few counts support this clone. This chain uses TRBV6-5 with TRBJ1-2; the D gene is possibly TRBD1 (6 bases). The germline CDR1 and CDR2 sequences are MNHEY and SVGAGI. The CDR3 consists of 15 residues. V was trimmed by 4 bases and J by 6 bases, leaving 18 bases between them. The chain's CDR3 is CASSLNDWGRNGYTF. CDR3 coding DNA: TGTGCCAGCAGTTTGAATGATTGGGGGCGTAATGGCTACACCTTC.

The chain uses TRBV20-1 and TRBJ2-5, with no clear D. Germline CDR1 reads DFQATT; CDR2 reads SNEGSKA (reference sequence). The V and J ends lost 3 bases and 2 bases respectively, with 1 base between them. This CDR3 comprises 10 residues. The CDR3 nucleotides read TGCAGTGCTAGGCAAGAGACCCAGTACTTC. It yields the protein CSARQETQYF.

This clone appeared a few times. This sequence joins TRBV19 and TRBJ1-4; a weak D match, TRBD1 (6 bases). CDR3 length: 16 amino acids. Germline assignment: CDR1 LNHDA and CDR2 SQIVND (reference sequence). V was cut by 3 bases and J by 5 bases, with 16 bases left in between. CDR3 residues: CASSIGRTELNEKLFF. The CDR3 nucleotides are TGTGCCAGTAGTATTGGGAGGACAGAACTAAATGAAAAACTGTTTTTT.

This chain connects TRBV7-8 to TRBJ1-2, with D unclear. Germline V gene data show CDR1 as SGHVS and CDR2 as FQNEAQ. V was pared by 1 base and J by 4 bases, with 16 bases between. The CDR3 length is 16 residues. The CDR3 region is CASSLGGVGSLYGYTF. DNA of the CDR3: TGTGCCAGCAGCTTAGGTGGGGTTGGGAGCCTCTATGGCTACACCTTC.

This chain connects TRBV6-6 to TRBJ2-7; 8 bases align to TRBD1. The CDR3 contains 15 residues. J gave up 2 bases and V 5 bases, and 8 bases lay outside the gene matches. The germline CDR1 and CDR2 sequences are MNHNY and SVGAGI (reference sequence). The DNA for the CDR3 is TGTGCCAGCAGTGGCCTGACAGGGGTCCCCTACGAGCAGTACTTC. Translated, it gives CASSGLTGVPYEQYF.

This clone is large by share. This chain links TRBV6-6 with TRBJ2-7; maybe TRBD2 (6 bases). The V and J ends lost 7 bases and 5 bases respectively, with 21 bases between them. This CDR3 comprises 15 residues. Per the germline V gene, CDR1 is MNHNY and CDR2 is SVGAGI (reference sequence). Written as DNA, the CDR3 is TGTGCCAGCACCACGGGGGAATCACGCGGGGACGAGCAGTACTTC. Amino acid sequence: CASTTGESRGDEQYF.

This clone was seen only once. The genes are TRBV2 and TRBJ2-1, with 7 bases matching TRBD2. This CDR3 is 14 amino acids long. Germline V lookup: CDR1 SNHLY, CDR2 FYNNEI. V gave up 9 bases and J gave up 0 bases; unmatched junction bases: 5. CDR3 bases: TGTGCCAGTTGGCGGGAGAGCTCCTACAATGAGCAGTTCTTC. Translated: CASWRESSYNEQFF.

This clone is classed as medium-sized (0.01 to 0.1%). This CDR3 reads CASSYSEGDGYTF. CDR3 sequence (DNA): TGTGCCAGCAGTTACTCGGAGGGAGATGGCTACACCTTC. The chain carries TRBV6-5 and TRBJ1-2, with no clear D. Germline assignment: CDR1 MNHEY and CDR2 SVGAGI. Trimming took 0 bases from V and 6 from J, leaving 8 bases between them. CDR3 length: 13 amino acids.

The J gene is TRBJ2-3, the V gene TRBV5-1, with 8 bases that match TRBD2. J gave up 4 bases and V 6 bases, and 10 bases lay outside the gene matches. The germline V gene has CDR1 SGHRS and CDR2 YFSETQ. The CDR3 is 15 residues long. CDR3 nucleotides: TGCGCCAGCACCAATAGCGGGACCCCACCAGATACGCAGTATTTT. Amino acids: CASTNSGTPPDTQYF.

The chain carries TRBV10-3 and TRBJ1-1; TRBD1 matches at 11 bases. From germline, CDR1 is ENHRY and CDR2 SYGVKD. Trimming at V came to 8 bases and at J to 1 base, leaving 9 bases not matched to a gene. The CDR3 spans 16 residues. The CDR3 nucleotides read TGTGCCATCGCTAAAGGGACAGGGGGTGGGAACACTGAAGCTTTCTTT. This codes for CAIAKGTGGGNTEAFF.